A selection of T cell receptor beta chains follows, all from one sample in a study of blood T cell repertoires in COVID-19. Clones were sequenced by immunoSEQ multiplex PCR, and TCRdb holds only the in-frame ones, with some missing. Here the sample spans about 210,000 clones, roughly 78% being singletons. The sequencing sample was made of peripheral blood. These receptors were taken from a middle-aged woman with acute or convalescent COVID-19. Both conserved end residues are part of each CDR3. The D gene is left open where the match is weak. Some rows have no size entry. The others give once, few or many, or a class for an expanded clone.

d_gene,abundance,v_gene,j_gene,CDR3aa,CDR3nt
.,few,TRBV18,TRBJ1-2,CASSPQAAGYTF,TGTGCCAGCTCACCACAGGCGGCGGGCTACACCTTC
TRBD2,.,TRBV4-3,TRBJ2-1,CASSQVASGYNEQFF,TGCGCCAGCAGCCAAGTTGCTAGCGGTTACAATGAGCAGTTCTTC
TRBD2,.,TRBV5-1,TRBJ2-1,CASSLTSGGPSQGQFF,TGCGCCAGCAGCCTAACTAGCGGGGGGCCATCACAGGGGCAGTTCTTC
.,.,TRBV11-3,TRBJ2-1,CASSINLYNEQFF,TGTGCCAGCAGCATTAACCTATACAATGAGCAGTTCTTC
TRBD2,.,TRBV9,TRBJ2-7,CASSFGLAGSYEQYF,TGTGCCAGCAGCTTTGGACTAGCGGGTTCCTACGAGCAGTACTTC
.,few,TRBV6-5,TRBJ2-5,CASSYGGRETQYF,TGTGCCAGCAGTTACGGGGGGAGGGAGACCCAGTACTTC
TRBD2,.,TRBV7-2,TRBJ2-5,CASSFSGKETQYF,TGTGCCAGCAGCTTCAGCGGGAAAGAGACCCAGTACTTC
.,.,TRBV3-1/TRBV3-2,TRBJ1-1,CASSQAGRATEAFF,TGTGCCAGCAGCCAAGCGGGCAGGGCCACTGAAGCTTTCTTT
.,.,TRBV5-1,TRBJ1-4,CASRTSKSEKLFF,TGCGCCAGCAGAACGTCTAAGTCCGAAAAACTGTTTTTT
TRBD2,.,TRBV10-2,TRBJ2-1,CATTGLAGERDEQFF,TGCGCCACCACGGGACTAGCGGGAGAAAGGGATGAGCAGTTCTTC
TRBD2,.,TRBV2,TRBJ2-3,CASTATRAGGTDTQYF,TGTGCCAGCACTGCAACCAGGGCGGGAGGTACAGATACGCAGTATTTT
.,.,TRBV5-6,TRBJ2-7,CASSRGTAYIYEQYF,TGTGCCAGCAGCCGCGGGACTGCTTATATCTACGAGCAGTACTTC
TRBD2,.,TRBV10-1,TRBJ2-3,CASSESLRPGTTSTDTQYF,TGCGCCAGCAGTGAGTCTCTGCGCCCCGGGACTACCAGCACAGATACGCAGTATTTT
TRBD1,.,TRBV4-1,TRBJ1-4,CASSQVPTGRNEKLFF,TGCGCCAGCAGCCAAGTTCCGACAGGGAGGAATGAAAAACTGTTTTTT
TRBD2,.,TRBV27,TRBJ2-2,CASSLLASGSITTGELFF,TGTGCCAGCAGTTTATTGGCTAGCGGGAGCATTACCACCGGGGAGCTGTTTTTT
TRBD1,.,TRBV7-2,TRBJ1-1,CASSLGTANTEAFF,TGTGCCAGCAGCCTCGGGACAGCGAACACTGAAGCTTTCTTT
.,.,TRBV27,TRBJ2-3,CASKLGAPRTDTQYF,TGTGCCAGCAAGTTAGGGGCCCCCCGCACAGATACGCAGTATTTT
.,once,TRBV7-8,TRBJ1-6,CASSFRGYNSPLHF,TGTGCCAGCAGCTTCAGAGGGTATAATTCACCCCTCCACTTT
.,.,TRBV5-1,TRBJ2-7,CASSAVPLQAYEQYF,TGCGCCAGCAGCGCGGTCCCCCTCCAAGCCTACGAGCAGTACTTC
TRBD1,.,TRBV2,TRBJ2-5,CASSRDSQETQYF,TGTGCCAGCAGTCGGGACAGTCAAGAGACCCAGTACTTC
.,.,TRBV15,TRBJ1-5,CATSRVAGNQPQHF,TGTGCCACCAGCAGGGTTGCGGGAAATCAGCCCCAGCATTTT
.,.,TRBV29-1,TRBJ1-1,CSVGGEGPGMNTEAFF,TGCAGCGTCGGAGGGGAAGGTCCGGGAATGAACACTGAAGCTTTCTTT
.,.,TRBV5-6,TRBJ1-1,CASSRQAMNTEAFF,TGTGCCAGCAGCAGACAGGCCATGAACACTGAAGCTTTCTTT
.,few,TRBV30,TRBJ1-2,CAWKREGSLGYTF,TGTGCCTGGAAGAGGGAGGGGAGCTTAGGCTACACCTTC
TRBD1,.,TRBV29-1,TRBJ1-2,CSGEKPGQNYGYTF,TGCAGCGGGGAAAAACCGGGACAGAACTATGGCTACACCTTC
TRBD2,few,TRBV7-2,TRBJ2-7,CASSPSTLTSGGYEQYF,TGTGCCAGCAGCCCTAGTACTTTGACTAGCGGGGGCTACGAGCAGTACTTC
TRBD2,.,TRBV2,TRBJ2-3,CASSRTSGNTDTQYF,TGTGCCAGCAGCAGGACTAGCGGAAACACAGATACGCAGTATTTT
TRBD2,.,TRBV11-3,TRBJ2-3,CASSWGTGLAGSDTQYF,TGTGCCAGCAGCTGGGGGACGGGACTAGCGGGATCAGATACGCAGTATTTT
.,.,TRBV4-1,TRBJ2-4,CASSQVGGESKNIQYF,TGCGCCAGCAGCCAAGTAGGGGGAGAGTCCAAAAACATTCAGTACTTC
TRBD2,.,TRBV5-6,TRBJ2-7,CASSFTSGLYEQYF,TGTGCCAGCAGCTTTACTAGCGGGCTCTACGAGCAGTACTTC
.,.,TRBV4-1,TRBJ1-5,CASSQVQAKAQPQHF,TGCGCCAGCAGCCAAGTACAGGCAAAAGCGCAGCCCCAGCATTTT
.,.,TRBV6-1,TRBJ2-7,CASSEGAVYEQYF,TGTGCCAGCAGTGAAGGAGCGGTCTACGAGCAGTACTTC
.,.,TRBV12-5,TRBJ2-7,CASGLVLAGRPGYEQYF,TGTGCTAGTGGTTTGGTACTGGCGGGCAGGCCCGGCTACGAGCAGTACTTC
.,.,TRBV19,TRBJ2-1,CATSGAGSYNEQFF,TGTGCCACTTCAGGGGCTGGCTCCTACAATGAGCAGTTCTTC
TRBD2,many,TRBV2,TRBJ2-3,CASSEFGAGITDTQYF,TGTGCCAGCAGTGAGTTCGGAGCGGGAATCACAGATACGCAGTATTTT
.,.,TRBV6-6,TRBJ2-7,CASRQSGTLSHEQYF,TGTGCCAGCAGACAATCCGGGACTTTGAGTCACGAGCAGTACTTC
TRBD1,.,TRBV7-9,TRBJ1-1,CASSPRQGTSTEAFF,TGTGCCAGCAGCCCTAGACAGGGTACCAGCACTGAAGCTTTCTTT
TRBD1,few,TRBV5-1,TRBJ1-2,CASSYGTARDGYGYTF,TGCGCCAGCAGCTATGGGACAGCTCGCGATGGGTATGGCTACACCTTC
TRBD1,once,TRBV19,TRBJ1-1,CASSKGGPEAFF,TGTGCCAGTAGCAAAGGGGGCCCTGAAGCTTTCTTT
TRBD1,.,TRBV6-5,TRBJ1-1,CASRDRAEAFF,TGTGCCAGCAGAGACAGGGCTGAAGCTTTCTTT
.,.,TRBV5-4,TRBJ2-7,CASSLGVRTPWDYEQYF,TGTGCCAGCAGCTTGGGGGTCCGGACTCCCTGGGACTACGAGCAGTACTTC
TRBD1,few,TRBV13,TRBJ1-6,CASSFKTGGSKGSPLHF,TGTGCCAGCAGCTTTAAGACAGGGGGCAGTAAGGGTTCACCCCTCCACTTT
TRBD1,.,TRBV6-5,TRBJ1-2,CASSNLGTGYGYTF,TGTGCCAGCAGTAACCTCGGGACAGGTTATGGCTACACCTTC
.,.,TRBV27,TRBJ1-1,CASSLFGGNTEAFF,TGTGCCAGCAGTTTATTTGGAGGGAACACTGAAGCTTTCTTT
.,many,TRBV5-1,TRBJ2-6,CASSTDRISHSGANVLTF,TGCGCCAGCAGCACCGACAGGATCTCTCACTCTGGGGCCAACGTCCTGACTTTC
.,.,TRBV28,TRBJ2-3,CASSQLEPRRGLDTQYF,TGTGCCAGCAGTCAATTAGAACCTAGGAGGGGTTTGGATACGCAGTATTTT
TRBD2,.,TRBV19,TRBJ2-7,CASRRALAGGVYEQYF,TGTGCCAGTAGGCGGGCCCTAGCGGGAGGGGTCTACGAGCAGTACTTC
.,.,TRBV7-3,TRBJ2-1,CASSAYREPYNEQFF,TGTGCCAGCAGCGCATACAGGGAGCCCTACAATGAGCAGTTCTTC